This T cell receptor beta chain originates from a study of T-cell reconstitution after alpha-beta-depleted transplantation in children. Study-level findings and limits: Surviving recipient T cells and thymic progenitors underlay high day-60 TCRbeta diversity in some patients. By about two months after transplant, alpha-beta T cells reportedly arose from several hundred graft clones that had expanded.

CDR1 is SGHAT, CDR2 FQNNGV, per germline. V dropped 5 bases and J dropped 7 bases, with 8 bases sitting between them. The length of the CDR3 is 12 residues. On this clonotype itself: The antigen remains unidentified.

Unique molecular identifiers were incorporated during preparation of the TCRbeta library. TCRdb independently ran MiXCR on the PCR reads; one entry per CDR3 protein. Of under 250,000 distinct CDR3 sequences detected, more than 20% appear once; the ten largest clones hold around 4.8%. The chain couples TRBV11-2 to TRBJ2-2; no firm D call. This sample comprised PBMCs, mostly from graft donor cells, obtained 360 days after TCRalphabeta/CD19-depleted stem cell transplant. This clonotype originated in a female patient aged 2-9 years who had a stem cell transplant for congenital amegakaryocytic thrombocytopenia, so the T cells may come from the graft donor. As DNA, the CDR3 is TGTGCCAGCAGCAGGCCCGGCGGGGAGCTGTTTTTT. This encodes CASSRPGGELFF. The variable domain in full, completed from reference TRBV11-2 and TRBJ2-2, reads EAGVAQSPRYKIIEKRQSVAFWCNPISGHATLYWYQQILGQGPKLLIQFQNNGVVDDSQLPKDRFSAERLKGVDSTLKIQPAKLEDSAVYLCASSRPGGELFFGEGSRLTVL.